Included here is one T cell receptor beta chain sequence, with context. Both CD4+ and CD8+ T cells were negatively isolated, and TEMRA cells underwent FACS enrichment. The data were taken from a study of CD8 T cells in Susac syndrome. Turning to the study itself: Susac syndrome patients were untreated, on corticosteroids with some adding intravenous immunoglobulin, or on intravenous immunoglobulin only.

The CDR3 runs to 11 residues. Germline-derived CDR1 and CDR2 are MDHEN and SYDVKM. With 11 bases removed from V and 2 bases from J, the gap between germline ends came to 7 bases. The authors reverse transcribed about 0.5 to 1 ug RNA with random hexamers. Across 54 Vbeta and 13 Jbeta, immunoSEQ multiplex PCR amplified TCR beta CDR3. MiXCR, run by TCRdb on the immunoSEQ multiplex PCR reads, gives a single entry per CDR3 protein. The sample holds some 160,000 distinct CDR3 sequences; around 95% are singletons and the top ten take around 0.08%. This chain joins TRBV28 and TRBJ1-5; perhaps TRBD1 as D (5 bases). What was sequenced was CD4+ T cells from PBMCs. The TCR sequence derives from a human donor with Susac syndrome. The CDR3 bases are TGTGCCGTGGGGGGCAATCAGCCCCAGCATTTT. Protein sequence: CAVGGNQPQHF. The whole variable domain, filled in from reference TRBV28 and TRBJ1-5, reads DVKVTQSSRYLVKRTGEKVFLECVQDMDHENMFWYRQDPGLGLRLIYFSYDVKMKEKGDIPEGYSVSREKKERFSLILESASTNQTSMYLCAVGGNQPQHFGDGTRLSIL.